Following are 31 T cell receptor beta chains from one sample sequenced in a study of vaccination effects on CD4 cells after COVID-19. Which antigens these TCRs recognize remains unknown. ViraFEST used viral peptide pools to expand antigen-specific CD4+ T cells before sequencing. A 10-day culture period preceded the isolation of CD4+ T cells. No vaccinee had earlier SARS-CoV-2 infection, and nucleocapsid antibodies were negative. Using immunoSEQ multiplex PCR, the repertoire was profiled, and TCRdb retains in-frame clones only, with some absent. The table includes tens of thousands of clones, 65% to 75% detected once. Sequencing was performed on CD4+ T cells from PBMCs cultured with HCoV-NL63 spike peptides, taken before COVID-19 vaccination. Receptor source: a human donor who received a COVID-19 vaccine.

J is TRBJ2-4 and V is TRBV3-1 (or the pseudogene TRBV3-2); D remains ambiguous. Trimming shortened V by 0 bases and J by 0 bases, and 9 bases separated the two germline ends. Germline-derived CDR1 and CDR2 are LGHDT and YNNKEL (reference sequence). The length of the CDR3 is 16 residues. The CDR3 DNA reads as TGTGCCAGCAGCCAAGACATACTGCTAGCCAAAAACATTCAGTACTTC. This sequence encodes CASSQDILLAKNIQYF.

The rearrangement joins TRBV4-1 to TRBJ1-4; TRBD1 is a possible D gene (5 bases). Trimming removed 1 base at V and 6 bases at J, with 9 bases between. This CDR3 spans 14 amino acids. Germline CDR1 MGHRA, CDR2 YSYEKL. The CDR3 is CASSQGRVDEKLFF. The CDR3 DNA sequence: TGCGCCAGCAGCCAAGGCAGGGTCGATGAAAAACTGTTTTTT.

V and J are TRBV4-1 and TRBJ2-2; D perhaps matches TRBD1 (5 bases). With 1 base removed from V and 2 bases from J, the gap between germline ends came to 11 bases. Germline V gene sequence: CDR1 MGHRA, CDR2 YSYEKL. The CDR3 is 16 amino acids. The CDR3 spells CASSQGLTANTGELFF. The CDR3 DNA reads as TGCGCCAGCAGCCAAGGTTTGACAGCCAACACCGGGGAGCTGTTTTTT.

Notes on this clone: In the same sample, other DNA sequences code for this CDR3. The chain carries TRBV3-1 (or the pseudogene TRBV3-2) and TRBJ2-5; no firm D call. CDR3 length: 11 amino acids. Per the germline V gene, CDR1 is LGHDT and CDR2 is YNNKEL (reference sequence). The V gene lost 1 base and the J gene lost 5 bases, with 2 bases spanning the gap. The chain's CDR3 is CASSQVETQYF. The CDR3 DNA reads TGTGCCAGCAGCCAAGTGGAGACCCAGTACTTC.

This chain connects TRBV19 to TRBJ2-5; D gene uncertain. The CDR3 covers 14 residues. CDR1 and CDR2 (germline): LNHDA, SQIVND (reference sequence). Trimming left V 3 bases short and J 4 bases short, with 12 bases between. This chain's CDR3 is CASSIGVSTETQYF. The DNA of the CDR3 is TGTGCCAGTAGTATTGGGGTCTCGACAGAGACCCAGTACTTC.

The V and J genes are TRBV3-1 (or the pseudogene TRBV3-2) and TRBJ2-7, with D possibly TRBD2 on 5 matching bases. V was pared by 2 bases and J by 9 bases, with 14 bases between. Looked up from germline, CDR1 is LGHDT and CDR2 is YNNKEL (reference sequence). CDR3 length: 13 amino acids. The CDR3 coding sequence is TGTGCCAGCAGCCAATTGGCTAGCTCCGGGCAGTACGTC. The encoded protein is CASSQLASSGQYV.

The rearrangement links TRBV29-1 to TRBJ1-1; possibly TRBD1 for D (5 bases). From germline, CDR1 is SQVTM and CDR2 ANQGSEA. V was trimmed by 0 bases and J by 3 bases, leaving 14 bases between them. This CDR3 is 15 amino acids long. The CDR3 coding sequence is TGCAGCGTTGAAGAGTCAAAGGGGCCTCACACTGAAGCTTTCTTT. It codes for CSVEESKGPHTEAFF.

The chain has TRBV28 and TRBJ1-1; perhaps TRBD1 as D (5 bases). Germline-derived CDR1 and CDR2 are MDHEN and SYDVKM. V lost 5 bases, J lost 1 base, and 14 bases lay in between. The length of the CDR3 is 15 residues. The DNA of the CDR3 is TGTGCCAGCAGTCTCCCCGGGACGGGGAACACTGAAGCTTTCTTT. It encodes CASSLPGTGNTEAFF.

The V call is TRBV2, the J call TRBJ1-5; D gene ambiguous. V was cut by 6 bases and J by 0 bases, with 9 bases left in between. The CDR3 runs 14 residues. Germline V gene lookup returns CDR1 SNHLY and CDR2 FYNNEI. The CDR3 reads CASSGKYSNQPQHF. For the CDR3, the DNA is TGTGCCAGCAGCGGGAAGTATAGCAATCAGCCCCAGCATTTT.

V gene TRBV11-1 combines with J gene TRBJ2-5; possibly TRBD1 for D (5 bases). V lost 1 base and J lost 1, with 7 bases in between. Germline values: CDR1 SGHAT, CDR2 FQDESV (reference sequence). This CDR3 is built from 14 residues. The DNA for the CDR3 is TGTGCCAGCAGCTTAGGGACACTCCAAGAGACCCAGTACTTC. Protein product: CASSLGTLQETQYF.

This clone was seen more than once but under ten times. The chain carries TRBV6-5 and TRBJ1-6, with D uncertain. Germline V gene data show CDR1 as MNHEY and CDR2 as SVGAGI. The CDR3 totals 13 residues. The ends were cut back, 6 bases at V and 8 bases at J, with 11 bases in the middle. This CDR3 is CASRVLGDSPLHF. As DNA, the CDR3 is TGTGCCAGCAGGGTTCTAGGTGATTCACCCCTCCACTTT.

The rearrangement joins TRBV5-8 to TRBJ1-5; no firm D call. Germline CDR1 reads SGHTS; CDR2 reads YDEGEE. The CDR3 contains 15 residues. The V gene lost 2 bases and the J gene lost 2 bases, with 11 bases spanning the gap. The DNA for the CDR3 is TGTGCCAGCAGCTTTCAGCGACGGGGCAATCAGCCCCAGCATTTT. It specifies CASSFQRRGNQPQHF.

The V call is TRBV29-1, the J call TRBJ2-2, with D unresolved. The V end lost 5 bases, the J end lost 0 bases, and 4 bases lay between the germline ends. This CDR3 is 12 amino acids long. The germline V gene encodes CDR1 SQVTM and CDR2 ANQGSEA. As DNA, the CDR3 is TGCAGCGTTCTTGCGAACACCGGGGAGCTGTTTTTT. It encodes CSVLANTGELFF.

V usage is TRBV19 and J usage is TRBJ1-3; a possible D gene is TRBD1 (5 bases). The V and J ends lost 7 bases and 0 bases respectively, with 13 bases between them. The length of the CDR3 is 15 residues. The germline V gene has CDR1 LNHDA and CDR2 SQIVND (reference sequence). As DNA, the CDR3 is TGTGCCAGTATGGGGCGGTGGGGCTCTGGAAACACCATATATTTT. Protein sequence: CASMGRWGSGNTIYF.

The chain's CDR3 is CASTNQGRNNQPQHF. The CDR3 DNA follows: TGTGCCAGCACCAACCAGGGACGGAACAATCAGCCCCAGCATTTT. The chain couples TRBV6-5 to TRBJ1-5, with D possibly TRBD1 on 5 matching bases. From germline, CDR1 is MNHEY and CDR2 SVGAGI. The V end was cut by 7 bases, the J end by 3 bases, with 16 bases between. The CDR3 has 15 amino acids.

V and J are TRBV2 and TRBJ1-4, with TRBD1 as a possible D gene (5 bases). The V end was cut by 3 bases, the J end by 8 bases, with 16 bases between. Germline assignment: CDR1 SNHLY and CDR2 FYNNEI. CDR3 size: 15 residues. The chain's CDR3 is CASSEGPNSYEKLFF. CDR3 nucleotide sequence: TGTGCCAGCAGTGAGGGACCCAACTCATACGAAAAACTGTTTTTT. Complete variable domain (other parts from reference TRBV2 and TRBJ1-4): EPEVTQTPSHQVTQMGQEVILRCVPISNHLYFYWYRQILGQKVEFLVSFYNNEISEKSEIFDDQFSVERPDGSNFTLKIRSTKLEDSAMYFCASSEGPNSYEKLFFGSGTQLSVL.

This clone was recorded a few times. This chain uses TRBV18 with TRBJ1-6, with D possibly TRBD1 on 6 matching bases. The CDR3 is 14 residues long. From germline, CDR1 is KGHSH and CDR2 LQKENI. Trimming removed 3 bases at V and 6 bases at J, with 9 bases between. In DNA form, the CDR3 reads TGTGCCAGCTCACCGGGGGGCCGTAATTCACCCCTCCACTTT. Translating it yields CASSPGGRNSPLHF.

The chain is built from TRBV30 and TRBJ2-7, with a weak D call TRBD1 (6 bases). The CDR3 is 13 amino acids. CDR1 GTSNPN and CDR2 SVGIG come from the germline V gene (reference sequence). V was trimmed by 3 bases and J by 3 bases, leaving 12 bases between them. CDR3 region: CAWRNGQHYEQYV. CDR3 nucleotide sequence: TGTGCCTGGAGGAACGGACAGCACTACGAGCAGTACGTC.

The V and J genes are TRBV7-2 and TRBJ1-2, with no clear D. The CDR3 has 13 residues. The V end was cut by 5 bases, the J end by 0 bases, with 7 bases between. Germline V gene lookup returns CDR1 SGHTA and CDR2 FQGNSA. Written as DNA, the CDR3 is TGTGCCAGCAGCAACCAAGCTAACTATGGCTACACCTTC. Its translation is CASSNQANYGYTF.

This clone appeared a few times. DNA for the CDR3: TGCGCCAGCAGTGAAGGGACAGGGGCAGAGACCCAGTACTTC. It translates to CASSEGTGAETQYF. The chain joins TRBV10-1 to TRBJ2-5; 10 positions agree with TRBD1. Germline V gene lookup returns CDR1 WNHNN and CDR2 SYGVQD (reference sequence). The J segment lost 4 bases and the V segment lost 3 bases, leaving 2 bases of the junction unmatched. The CDR3 loop spans 14 amino acids.

The V and J genes are TRBV4-1 and TRBJ2-2; no clear D gene. Germline V CDR1 and CDR2: MGHRA, YSYEKL. The V and J ends lost 4 bases and 0 bases respectively, with 18 bases between them. The CDR3 sequence is 18 residues long. CDR3 sequence: CASSRSPGPPPNTGELFF. In DNA, the CDR3 is TGCGCCAGCAGCCGGAGTCCAGGACCCCCACCGAACACCGGGGAGCTGTTTTTT.

The chain carries TRBV9 and TRBJ1-6; 7 nucleotides match TRBD1. The CDR3 loop spans 15 amino acids. Germline CDR1 reads SGDLS; CDR2 reads YYNGEE. Trimming at V came to 4 bases and at J to 9 bases, leaving 10 bases not matched to a gene. CDR3 region: CASSRDSYFGSPLHF. For the CDR3, the DNA is TGTGCCAGCAGCCGGGACAGCTATTTTGGTTCACCCCTCCACTTT. The whole variable domain, remainder taken from reference TRBV9 and TRBJ1-6, is DSGVTQTPKHLITATGQRVTLRCSPRSGDLSVYWYQQSLDQGLQFLIQYYNGEERAKGNILERFSAQQFPDLHSELNLSSLELGDSALYFCASSRDSYFGSPLHFGNGTRLTVT.

The chain is built from TRBV5-4 and TRBJ1-4; TRBD1 is a possible D gene (6 bases). The CDR3 totals 14 residues. The V gene's germline CDR1 is SGHNT and CDR2 YYREEE (reference sequence). The germline V and J ends were trimmed by 1 base and 7 bases, with 11 bases remaining between them. CDR3 residues: CASSLNREGEKLFF. Written as DNA, the CDR3 is TGTGCCAGCAGCTTGAACAGGGAAGGTGAAAAACTGTTTTTT.

This chain joins TRBV5-1 and TRBJ1-6; no clear D. V was trimmed by 0 bases and J by 0 bases, leaving 4 bases between them. Germline CDR1 SGHRS, CDR2 YFSETQ. This CDR3 is built from 15 residues. The CDR3 spells CASSLDYSYNSPLHF. The CDR3 DNA follows: TGCGCCAGCAGCTTGGATTACTCCTATAATTCACCCCTCCACTTT.

The chain links TRBV6-5 to TRBJ2-7; TRBD1 matches at 9 bases. Trimming cost V 7 bases and J 1 base; bases outside gene matches: 5. Germline V lookup: CDR1 MNHEY, CDR2 SVGAGI. The CDR3 contains 14 residues. The chain's CDR3 is CASNRDRVSYEQYV. As DNA, the CDR3 is TGTGCCAGCAATCGGGACAGGGTGTCCTACGAGCAGTACGTC.

This clone has more than one count but fewer than ten. The V gene is TRBV5-1, the J gene TRBJ2-5, with 9 bases matching TRBD2. V trimming: 3 bases; J trimming: 3 bases; junction bases outside the gene matches: 9. CDR3 length: 16 amino acids. Germline V gives CDR1 SGHRS, CDR2 YFSETQ. The CDR3 DNA sequence: TGCGCCAGCAGCTCCGCTCTAGCGGGGCCTGAAGAGACCCAGTACTTC. It specifies CASSSALAGPEETQYF.

The chain combines TRBV2 with TRBJ2-3; possible D gene TRBD1, 5 bases. CDR1 and CDR2 (germline): SNHLY, FYNNEI. The V gene lost 6 bases and the J gene lost 6 bases, with 16 bases spanning the gap. The CDR3 is 14 amino acids. This CDR3 reads CASSRTPGADTQYF. In DNA, the CDR3 is TGTGCCAGCAGCCGGACCCCTGGGGCGGATACGCAGTATTTT.

The chain combines TRBV19 with TRBJ2-1; TRBD2 matches 10 bases. J gave up 5 bases and V 4 bases, and 5 bases lay outside the gene matches. Germline CDR1 LNHDA, CDR2 SQIVND (reference sequence). This CDR3 has 15 amino acids. In nucleotides, the CDR3 is TGTGCCAGTAGTAATCTAGCGGGGGCTAACAATGAGCAGTTCTTC. Amino acids: CASSNLAGANNEQFF.

The chain links TRBV14 to TRBJ2-3, with D maybe TRBD2 (6 bases). Germline V gene data show CDR1 as SGHDN and CDR2 as FVKESK. There are 15 residues in the CDR3. Trimming took 5 bases from V and 6 from J, leaving 18 bases between them. The CDR3 DNA reads as TGTGCCAGCAGCACCGGCGGGGTTAAAGCGGATACGCAGTATTTT. This sequence encodes CASSTGGVKADTQYF.

This chain uses TRBV5-3 with TRBJ1-3; the D gene is possibly TRBD1 (5 bases). TRBV5-3 is assigned to the ORF class and has an uncertain function. The V end was cut by 4 bases, the J end by 0 bases, with 14 bases between. This CDR3 is built from 16 residues. The CDR3 nucleotides are TGTGCCAGAAGCGGGAGACAGCGGCGCTCTGGAAACACCATATATTTT. As protein: CARSGRQRRSGNTIYF.

This chain connects TRBV7-2 to TRBJ2-5, with 9 bases matching TRBD1. With V trimmed by 5 bases and J by 2 bases, 9 bases remained unmatched. The germline gives CDR1 SGHTA, CDR2 FQGNSA. The CDR3 is 16 amino acids. The CDR3 protein is CASSGRTGVLQETQYF. CDR3 coding DNA: TGTGCCAGCAGCGGACGGACAGGGGTTCTACAAGAGACCCAGTACTTC.